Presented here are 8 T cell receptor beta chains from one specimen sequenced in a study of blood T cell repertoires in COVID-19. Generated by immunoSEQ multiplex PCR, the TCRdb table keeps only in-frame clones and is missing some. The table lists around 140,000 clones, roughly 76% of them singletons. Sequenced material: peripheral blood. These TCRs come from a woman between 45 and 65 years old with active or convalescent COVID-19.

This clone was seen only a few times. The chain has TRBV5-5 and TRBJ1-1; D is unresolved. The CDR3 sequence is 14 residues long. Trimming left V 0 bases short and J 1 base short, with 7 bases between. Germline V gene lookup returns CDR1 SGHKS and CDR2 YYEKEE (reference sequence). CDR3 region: CASSLDSGNTEAFF. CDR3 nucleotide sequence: TGTGCCAGCAGCTTGGATTCAGGGAACACTGAAGCTTTCTTT.

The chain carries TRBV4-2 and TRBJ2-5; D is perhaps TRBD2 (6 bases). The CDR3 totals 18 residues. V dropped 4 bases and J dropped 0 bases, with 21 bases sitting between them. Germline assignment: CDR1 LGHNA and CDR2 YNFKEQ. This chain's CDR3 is CASSLSPQRGLYQETQYF. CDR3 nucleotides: TGTGCCAGCAGCCTTTCACCCCAACGGGGACTGTACCAAGAGACCCAGTACTTC.

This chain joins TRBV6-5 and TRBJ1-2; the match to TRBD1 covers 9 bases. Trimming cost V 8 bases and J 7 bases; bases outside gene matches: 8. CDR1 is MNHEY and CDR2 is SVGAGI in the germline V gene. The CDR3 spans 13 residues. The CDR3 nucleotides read TGTGCCAGCCAGACAGGGGGTTATGGTGGCTACACCTTC. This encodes CASQTGGYGGYTF.

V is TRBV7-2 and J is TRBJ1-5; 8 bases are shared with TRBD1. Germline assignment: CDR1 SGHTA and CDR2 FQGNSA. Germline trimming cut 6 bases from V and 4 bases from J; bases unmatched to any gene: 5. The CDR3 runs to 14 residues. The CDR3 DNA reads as TGTGCCAGCAGGCCGACAGGGGTTAATCAGCCCCAGCATTTT. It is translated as CASRPTGVNQPQHF.

The CDR3 protein is CASRTRDLGKNTEAFF. The DNA of the CDR3 is TGTGCCAGCAGAACCCGGGACTTGGGCAAGAACACTGAAGCTTTCTTT. The chain is built from TRBV6-6 and TRBJ1-1, with D possibly TRBD1 on 5 matching bases. Trimming shortened V by 6 bases and J by 1 base, and 18 bases separated the two germline ends. The CDR3 runs to 16 residues. Germline CDR1 reads MNHNY; CDR2 reads SVGAGI (reference sequence).

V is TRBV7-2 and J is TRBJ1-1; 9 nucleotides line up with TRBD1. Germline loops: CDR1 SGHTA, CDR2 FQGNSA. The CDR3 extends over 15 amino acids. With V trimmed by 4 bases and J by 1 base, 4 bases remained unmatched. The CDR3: CASSSGGQGNTEAFF. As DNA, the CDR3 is TGTGCCAGCAGCTCGGGGGGACAGGGGAACACTGAAGCTTTCTTT.

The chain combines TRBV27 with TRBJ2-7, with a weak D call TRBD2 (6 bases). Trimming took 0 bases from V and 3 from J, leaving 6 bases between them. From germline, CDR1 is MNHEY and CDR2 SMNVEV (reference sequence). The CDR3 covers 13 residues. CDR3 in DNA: TGTGCCAGCAGTTTATCGCGGGGCTACGAGCAGTACTTC. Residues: CASSLSRGYEQYF.

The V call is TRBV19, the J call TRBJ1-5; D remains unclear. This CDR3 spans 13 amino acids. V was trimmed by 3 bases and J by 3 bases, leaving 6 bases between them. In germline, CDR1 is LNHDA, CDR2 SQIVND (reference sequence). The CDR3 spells CASSISPNQPQHF. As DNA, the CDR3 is TGTGCCAGTAGTATTAGCCCCAATCAGCCCCAGCATTTT.